This TCR beta chain was obtained from a study of T cell responses to AZD1222 COVID-19 vaccine (dated by TCRdb to about 2021). At the level of the whole study: A total of 233 trial participants underwent TCR sequencing, of whom about 200 had received two doses of AZD1222 and around 26 had received two doses of the MenACWY control vaccine. Enrollment into the trials was organized by age into subgroups of 18-55, 56-69 and 70-plus years, and those subgroups contained about 150, 27 and 61 TCR-sequenced participants, respectively.

Concerning this clone itself: The antigen it recognizes is unknown. It has no much larger one-base neighbor in the sample; base qualities were not kept.

Broad study findings and their caveats: In the small 56-69-year group, the increase in depth fell short of significance, most likely because of low power. No day 14 peak-response samples were available, so repertoires were characterized only after the peak T cell response. After two AZD1222 doses, both the breadth and the depth of spike-specific TCRs were significantly higher than at day 0 and than in MenACWY recipients. Only five to seven AZD1222 recipients were SARS-CoV-2 seropositive at baseline, limiting conclusions about previously exposed vaccinees. Nearly half of unique spike-specific TCRs reportedly recognized epitopes outside regions mutated in the B.1.351 and B.1.1.7 variants. Participants were mostly white British and included more females than males, and it was suggested by the authors that clonal diversity may have been underestimated. The whole spike protein was spanned by vaccine-associated CD4 TCRs, and dominant responses were seen in regions 160-218 and 743-854.

The CDR3 regions of human TCRbeta chains were analyzed by immunosequencing. As for how the authors treated the data: Repertoire TCRs were matched against a reference library of SARS-CoV-2-specific TCRs generated with the MIRA antigen-specificity platform. Breadth was defined as the fraction of unique TCRs that were SARS-CoV-2-associated. Depth was defined as the fraction of total T cells that were SARS-CoV-2-associated. Using the MIRA data, every spike-specific TCR was mapped to the spike region that the TCR reacted to and assigned to either a CD4 or a CD8 class. Log10-transformed breadth and depth values were compared by one-way ANOVA with Sidak's multiple comparisons tests. Here the immuneACCESS table is served through TCRdb, limited to in-frame sequences with V and J called. Missing clones are a known gap in these copies; in checked studies unresolved V genes cover under half, and the rest lacks a known reason. Clone size and V and J calls were adopted from that table, with D and trimming inferred from the DNA. For this sample there are about 140,000 clones; 88% appear just once. The top ten clonotypes cover 3.1% of the sample.

Explained via the paper, the time point label denotes: about 28 days (+/-7) after the second vaccine dose. Because spike-specific TCR depth and breadth did not differ between the two schedules, AZD1222 recipients who got a second dose at roughly 4 weeks were pooled with those who got a second dose at roughly 12 weeks. Vaccinee samples were obtained from the UK trials COV001 and COV002, which included a single-blind randomized controlled phase 2/3 trial of AZD1222 (ChAdOx1 nCoV-19) in healthy adults. For TCRbeta chain sequencing, PBMC samples from trial participants were taken at day 0 and at day 28 after the second dose. The germline V gene encodes CDR1 MDHEN and CDR2 SYDVKM. Unmatched junction bases come to 7, with V trimmed by 2 bases and J by 7 bases. Inclusive of the bounding cysteine and phenylalanine, the CDR3 is 14 residues long. Only the CDR3 region is kept as DNA, spanning 42 bases read in frame from base 1.

The chain links TRBV28 with TRBJ1-1; 7 of the junction bases match TRBD1. This receptor was taken from an adult who received the AZD1222 COVID-19 vaccine. The specimen comprised peripheral blood, sampled 28 days after the second AZD1222 dose. CDR3 region: CASSLGGYRGEAFF. The nucleotide sequence reads TGTGCCAGCAGTTTAGGTGGGTACAGGGGTGAAGCTTTCTTT. With all but the CDR3 taken from the reference TRBV28 and TRBJ1-1 genes, the full variable domain is: DVKVTQSSRYLVKRTGEKVFLECVQDMDHENMFWYRQDPGLGLRLIYFSYDVKMKEKGDIPEGYSVSREKKERFSLILESASTNQTSMYLCASSLGGYRGEAFFGQGTRLTVV.